This T cell receptor beta chain was profiled in a study of spatial heterogeneity in lung cancer. Study at large: 72 TRACERx patients with early, untreated non-small cell lung cancer donated samples. Among detected sequences, beta-chain ones consistently exceeded alpha-chain ones in number.

The time point here: blood at routine non-recurrence follow-up after resection. This clonotype was observed a few times. The V and J ends lost 4 bases and 1 base respectively, with 10 bases between them. From germline, CDR1 is KGHSH and CDR2 LQKENI. The CDR3 is 14 amino acids. One entry per CDR3 protein results from TCRdb running MiXCR on the 5' RACE reads. The sample lists about 87,000 distinct CDR3 sequences, just under 20% occurring once. The clonotype was recovered from a male donor with early-stage non-small cell lung cancer. The J gene is TRBJ2-5, the V gene TRBV18; TRBD2 is a possible D gene (5 bases). Sequencing used PBMCs, obtained at follow-up. CDR3 DNA: TGTGCCAGCTCACTCGGGAAGGGCCAAGAGACCCAGTACTTC. Protein sequence: CASSLGKGQETQYF.